This entry concerns a single T cell receptor (beta chain). The data originate from a study of blood T cell repertoires in COVID-19. The CDR3 consists of 14 residues. V lost 6 bases to trimming and J lost 2 bases, with 14 bases between them. Germline CDR1 is LNHDA and CDR2 is SQIVND (reference sequence). Measured with immunoSEQ multiplex PCR; TCRdb has only the in-frame clones, and not every one. The table has under 300,000 clones, just over 90% seen once; the top ten hold about 2.5%. Material: PBMCs or T cells enriched from blood (not recorded which). This chain joins TRBV19 and TRBJ2-7; tentatively, D is TRBD2 (5 bases). The origin of this receptor is a woman aged 40-49 years with acute COVID-19. The DNA for the CDR3 is TGTGCCAGTAGGGACGTCGGAGGAACCTACGAGCAGTACTTC. Translating it yields CASRDVGGTYEQYF.